This TCR beta chain was sequenced for a study of molecular identifiers for immune sequencing clone quantification. J lost 4 bases, V lost 6 bases, and 8 bases had no gene match. CDR3 length: 13 amino acids. Germline loops: CDR1 DFQATT, CDR2 SNEGSKA (reference sequence). TCRdb called the PCR reads again in MiXCR, with one record for every CDR3 protein. The sample contains under 600,000 distinct CDR3 sequences, about 25% of which appear only once. The TCR originated in a human donor in good health. Some libraries in this study had Jurkat cell RNA spiked in. Source material: naive CD8+ T cells from blood, with Jurkat cell RNA spiked in. Subset reported: FACS-sorted CD8+CD4-CCR7+CD45RA+ naive T cells. The rearrangement uses TRBV20-1 and TRBJ1-1; 7 bases line up with TRBD1. The CDR3 nucleotides are TGCAGTGCCCCACCAGGGGGAAGCACTGAAGCTTTCTTT. It is translated as CSAPPGGSTEAFF.